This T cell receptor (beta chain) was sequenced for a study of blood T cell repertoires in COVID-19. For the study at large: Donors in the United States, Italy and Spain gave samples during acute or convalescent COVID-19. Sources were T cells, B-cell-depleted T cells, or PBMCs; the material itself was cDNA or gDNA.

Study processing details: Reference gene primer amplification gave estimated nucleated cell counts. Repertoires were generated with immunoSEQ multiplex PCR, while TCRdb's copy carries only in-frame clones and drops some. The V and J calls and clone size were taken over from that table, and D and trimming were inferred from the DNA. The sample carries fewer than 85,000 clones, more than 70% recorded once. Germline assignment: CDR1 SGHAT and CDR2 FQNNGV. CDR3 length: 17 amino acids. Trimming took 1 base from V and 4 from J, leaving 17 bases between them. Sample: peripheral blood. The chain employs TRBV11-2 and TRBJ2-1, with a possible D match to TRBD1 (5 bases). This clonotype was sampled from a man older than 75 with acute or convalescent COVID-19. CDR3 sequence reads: CASSLVQGSPPYNEQFF. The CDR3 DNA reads TGTGCCAGCAGCTTAGTTCAGGGATCCCCCCCTTACAATGAGCAGTTCTTC. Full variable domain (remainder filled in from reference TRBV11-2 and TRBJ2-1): EAGVAQSPRYKIIEKRQSVAFWCNPISGHATLYWYQQILGQGPKLLIQFQNNGVVDDSQLPKDRFSAERLKGVDSTLKIQPAKLEDSAVYLCASSLVQGSPPYNEQFFGPGTRLTVL.